The subject of this entry is one T cell receptor (beta chain). These data come from a study of control samples from healthy donors and cancer patients. The V gene lost 6 bases and the J gene lost 0 bases, with 10 bases spanning the gap. Germline CDR1 is MNHEY and CDR2 is SVGAGI. This CDR3 spans 14 amino acids. Produced via immunoSEQ multiplex PCR; TCRdb's table is partial and in-frame only. This sample has about 99,000 clones, with around nine tenths found just once. Sequenced: PBMCs. The receptor comes from a man aged 55 to 70 with lung cancer. This chain uses TRBV6-5 with TRBJ2-3, with D perhaps matching TRBD1 (6 bases). The CDR3 here is CASRSDSSTDTQYF. The DNA for the CDR3 is TGTGCCAGCAGATCGGACAGCAGCACAGATACGCAGTATTTT.